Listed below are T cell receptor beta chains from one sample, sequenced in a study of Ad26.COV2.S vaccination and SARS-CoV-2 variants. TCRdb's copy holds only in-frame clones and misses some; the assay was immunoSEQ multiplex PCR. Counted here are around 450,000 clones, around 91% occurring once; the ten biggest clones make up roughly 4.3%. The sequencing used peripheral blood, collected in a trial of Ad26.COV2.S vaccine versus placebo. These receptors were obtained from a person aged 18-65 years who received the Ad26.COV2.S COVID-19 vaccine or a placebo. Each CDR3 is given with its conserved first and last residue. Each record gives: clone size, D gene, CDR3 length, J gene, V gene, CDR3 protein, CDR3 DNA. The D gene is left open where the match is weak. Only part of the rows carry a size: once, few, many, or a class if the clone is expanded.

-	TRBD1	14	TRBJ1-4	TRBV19	CASSRQGTNEKLFF	TGTGCCAGTAGTAGACAGGGAACTAATGAAAAACTGTTTTTT
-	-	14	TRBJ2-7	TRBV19	CASSPAVGSYEQYF	TGTGCCAGTAGTCCCGCCGTTGGCTCCTACGAGCAGTACTTC
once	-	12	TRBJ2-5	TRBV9	CASSPNQGTQYF	TGTGCCAGCAGCCCTAATCAGGGGACCCAGTACTTC
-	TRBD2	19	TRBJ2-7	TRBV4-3	CASSQDTAPGGTTSYEQYF	TGCGCCAGCAGCCAAGATACCGCCCCCGGGGGGACTACCTCCTACGAGCAGTACTTC
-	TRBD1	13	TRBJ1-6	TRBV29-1	CSVQTGINSPLHF	TGCAGCGTCCAGACAGGGATAAATTCACCCCTCCACTTT
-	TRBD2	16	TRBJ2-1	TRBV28	CASSLLGTSGYNEQFF	TGTGCCAGCAGTTTATTAGGGACTAGCGGCTACAATGAGCAGTTCTTC
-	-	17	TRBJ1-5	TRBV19	CASRKERRQGTNQPQHF	TGTGCCAGTAGGAAGGAAAGACGGCAGGGGACTAATCAGCCCCAGCATTTT
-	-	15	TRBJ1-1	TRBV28	CASRTRGRKNTEAFF	TGTGCCAGCAGGACCCGGGGGCGTAAGAACACTGAAGCTTTCTTT
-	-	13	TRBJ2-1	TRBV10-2	CASGERPYNEQFF	TGCGCCAGCGGGGAGCGGCCCTACAATGAGCAGTTCTTC
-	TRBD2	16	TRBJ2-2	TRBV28	CASSLASGGNTGELFF	TGTGCCAGCAGCCTGGCTAGCGGGGGGAACACCGGGGAGCTGTTTTTT
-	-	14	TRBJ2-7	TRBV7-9	CASSGGLDYYEQYF	TGTGCCAGCAGCGGAGGCCTGGACTACTACGAGCAGTACTTC
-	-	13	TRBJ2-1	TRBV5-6	CASSLVSTNEQFF	TGTGCCAGCAGCTTGGTCAGTACCAATGAGCAGTTCTTC
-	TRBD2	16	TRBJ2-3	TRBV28	CASSPSWTRITDTQYF	TGTGCCAGCAGTCCGTCCTGGACTAGGATAACAGATACGCAGTATTTT
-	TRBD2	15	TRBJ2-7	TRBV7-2	CASSSLAGGSYEQYF	TGTGCCAGCAGCTCCCTAGCGGGTGGCTCCTACGAGCAGTACTTC
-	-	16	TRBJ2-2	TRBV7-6	CASSLIWGRNTGELFF	TGTGCCAGCAGCTTAATCTGGGGCCGGAACACCGGGGAGCTGTTTTTT
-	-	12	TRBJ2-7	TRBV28	CASSPTNYEQYF	TGTGCCAGCAGTCCCACTAACTACGAGCAGTACTTC
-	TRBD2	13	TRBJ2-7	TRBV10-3	CAILNAGGYEQYF	TGTGCCATTCTCAATGCGGGAGGATACGAGCAGTACTTC
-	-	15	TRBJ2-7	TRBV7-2	CASSGGASVSYEQYF	TGTGCCAGCAGCGGGGGGGCTAGCGTATCCTACGAGCAGTACTTC
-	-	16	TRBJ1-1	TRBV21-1	CASSKAVAGSGTEAFF	TGTGCCAGCAGCAAAGCGGTGGCAGGGTCCGGCACTGAAGCTTTCTTT
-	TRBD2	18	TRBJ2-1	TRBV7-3	CASSVTPTSGRGSNEQFF	TGTGCCAGCAGCGTAACCCCCACTAGCGGGAGGGGTAGCAATGAGCAGTTCTTC
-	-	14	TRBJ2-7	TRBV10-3	CAISTGRLDYEQYF	TGTGCCATCAGCACAGGGAGACTAGACTACGAGCAGTACTTC
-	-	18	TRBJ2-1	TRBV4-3	CASSQVVSPSETSGEQFF	TGCGCCAGCAGCCAAGTGGTTAGCCCTTCGGAGACATCAGGTGAGCAGTTCTTC
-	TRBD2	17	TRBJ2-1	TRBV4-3	CASSQETSGSRLNEQFF	TGCGCCAGCAGCCAGGAAACCAGCGGGAGCAGATTGAATGAGCAGTTCTTC
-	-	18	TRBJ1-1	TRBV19	CASGYSRGVGIMNTEAFF	TGTGCCAGTGGCTATAGCAGGGGAGTCGGAATCATGAACACTGAAGCTTTCTTT
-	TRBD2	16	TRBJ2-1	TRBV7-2	CASSPFGLAEVNEQFF	TGTGCCAGCAGCCCATTCGGACTAGCGGAAGTTAATGAGCAGTTCTTC
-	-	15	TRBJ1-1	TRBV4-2	CASSQEGMMNTEAFF	TGTGCCAGCAGCCAAGAGGGGATGATGAACACTGAAGCTTTCTTT
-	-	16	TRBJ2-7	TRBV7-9	CASSPSLTARTYEQYF	TGTGCCAGCAGCCCCTCTCTTACAGCTCGTACCTACGAGCAGTACTTC
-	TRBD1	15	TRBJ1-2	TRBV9	CASSVGGTGNYGYTF	TGTGCCAGCAGCGTAGGGGGGACAGGCAACTATGGCTACACCTTC